A single sample is the source of the 17 T cell receptor beta chains below, sequenced in a study of OX40 agonist ivuxolimab in advanced cancers. Profiling relied on immunoSEQ multiplex PCR, and the TCRdb table lists in-frame clones only, not all of them. The sample has 15,000 to 20,000 clones, approximately 81% seen once. The sequences come from CD4+ or CD8+ T cells sorted from blood, collected in a trial of the OX40 agonist ivuxolimab. These receptors were collected from an adult with an advanced solid tumor such as melanoma, head and neck, liver or kidney cancer.

The rearrangement joins TRBV11-2 to TRBJ1-4; D is undetermined. V lost 6 bases to trimming and J lost 7 bases, with 9 bases between them. CDR1 is SGHAT, CDR2 FQNNGV, per germline. The length of the CDR3 is 12 residues. The CDR3 here is CASSQLGEKLFF. CDR3 sequence (DNA): TGTGCCAGCAGTCAACTTGGTGAAAAACTGTTTTTT.

CDR3: CASSLTSTDTQYF. The CDR3 DNA sequence: TGTGCCAGCAGCTTGACTAGCACAGATACGCAGTATTTT. This chain connects TRBV5-4 to TRBJ2-3; D unclear. CDR3 size: 13 residues. V was trimmed by 1 base and J by 0 bases, leaving 3 bases between them. Germline V gene sequence: CDR1 SGHNT, CDR2 YYREEE (reference sequence).

The rearrangement links TRBV4-2 to TRBJ2-7, with 8 nucleotides matching TRBD2. The CDR3 sequence is 14 residues long. CDR1 LGHNA and CDR2 YNFKEQ come from the germline V gene. The V segment lost 6 bases and the J segment 1 base; nucleotides outside the gene matches: 5. The CDR3 bases are TGTGCCAGCAGGCCGGGACTAGAGTCCTACGAGCAGTACTTC. It encodes CASRPGLESYEQYF.

The genes are TRBV9 and TRBJ2-2, with TRBD2 matching over 12 bases. The CDR3 contains 18 residues. Germline V gives CDR1 SGDLS, CDR2 YYNGEE. V gave up 4 bases and J gave up 6 bases; unmatched junction bases: 13. This CDR3 is CASSLPTSGSSGAGELFF. CDR3 nucleotide sequence: TGTGCCAGCAGCTTACCGACTAGCGGGAGTAGCGGCGCCGGGGAGCTGTTTTTT.

The rearrangement uses TRBV7-9 and TRBJ2-7; D may be TRBD2 (6 bases). V was cut by 4 bases and J by 2 bases, with 15 bases left in between. The CDR3 is 15 residues long. Germline V CDR1 and CDR2: SEHNR, FQNEAQ (reference sequence). The CDR3 DNA is TGTGCCAGCAGCTCCGCGGAGGGTTCAACCTACGAGCAGTACTTC. Amino acids: CASSSAEGSTYEQYF. Based on the CDR3 plus reference TRBV7-9 and TRBJ2-7, the full variable domain is DTGVSQNPRHKITKRGQNVTFRCDPISEHNRLYWYRQTLGQGPEFLTYFQNEAQLEKSRLLSDRFSAERPKGSFSTLEIQRTEQGDSAMYLCASSSAEGSTYEQYFGPGTRLTVT.

V usage is TRBV6-4 and J usage is TRBJ1-1; D not resolved. Germline CDR1 reads MRHNA; CDR2 reads SNTAGT. This CDR3 comprises 13 residues. The V and J ends lost 3 bases and 2 bases respectively, with 7 bases between them. The CDR3 DNA is TGTGCCAGCAGTGAGGCAGAAAACACTGAAGCTTTCTTT. This codes for CASSEAENTEAFF.

The V and J genes are TRBV14 and TRBJ1-2, with TRBD1 identical over 7 bases. The length of the CDR3 is 14 residues. The V gene's germline CDR1 is SGHDN and CDR2 FVKESK. Trimming cost V 1 base and J 7 bases; bases outside gene matches: 6. As DNA, the CDR3 is TGTGCCAGCAGCCAAGGGGACAGCTTTTTTGGCTACACCTTC. This sequence encodes CASSQGDSFFGYTF.

The table lists this clone with a few counts. V gene TRBV5-6 combines with J gene TRBJ1-6; possible D gene TRBD1, 5 bases. Looked up from germline, CDR1 is SGHDT and CDR2 is YYEEEE. Between the trimmed V and J ends, which lost 3 bases and 2 bases, there was a span of 9 bases. This CDR3 has 15 residues. The CDR3 is CASSSEDTYNSPLHF. CDR3 bases: TGTGCCAGCAGCTCCGAGGACACCTATAATTCACCCCTCCACTTT.

The chain has TRBV6-5 and TRBJ1-5; unclear D gene. V lost 2 bases to trimming and J lost 3 bases, with 8 bases between them. Germline-derived CDR1 and CDR2 are MNHEY and SVGAGI. CDR3 size: 14 residues. The CDR3 nucleotides are TGTGCCAGCAGTTACGTGGCCCCCAATCAGCCCCAGCATTTT. It specifies CASSYVAPNQPQHF.

The chain links TRBV11-2 to TRBJ2-7, with TRBD2 matching over 8 bases. Trimming cost V 1 base and J 3 bases; bases outside gene matches: 5. Germline CDR1 is SGHAT and CDR2 is FQNNGV. The CDR3 totals 15 residues. The CDR3 DNA is TGTGCCAGCAGCTTAGCTAGCGGGTCCGGCTACGAGCAGTACTTC. Translated: CASSLASGSGYEQYF.

This chain uses TRBV28 with TRBJ1-3; 8 positions match TRBD1. Germline V lookup: CDR1 MDHEN, CDR2 SYDVKM. The CDR3 length is 16 residues. V lost 6 bases, J lost 1 base, and 8 bases stayed unmatched. The CDR3 DNA reads TGTGCCAGCAGCTATACAGGGGGATATTCTGGAAACACCATATATTTT. As protein: CASSYTGGYSGNTIYF.

This chain uses TRBV11-2 with TRBJ2-7; possibly TRBD1 for D (5 bases). Germline V gives CDR1 SGHAT, CDR2 FQNNGV. The CDR3 has 14 amino acids. The V and J ends lost 1 base and 4 bases respectively, with 11 bases between them. Here the CDR3 DNA reads TGTGCCAGCAGCTTAGGGGGCGCAAGGTACGAGCAGTACTTC. Translated: CASSLGGARYEQYF.

J is TRBJ1-6 and V is TRBV7-2, with TRBD1 identical over 8 bases. Germline CDR1 is SGHTA and CDR2 is FQGNSA. The CDR3 is 18 amino acids. The V and J ends lost 3 bases and 0 bases, in that order; junction bases with no gene match: 7. CDR3 loop: CASSFNQGASSYNSPLHF. In DNA form, the CDR3 reads TGTGCCAGCAGCTTTAACCAGGGGGCAAGCTCCTATAATTCACCCCTCCACTTT.

This chain links TRBV10-3 with TRBJ1-1; possibly TRBD1 for D (5 bases). CDR1 and CDR2 from the germline V gene are ENHRY and SYGVKD. The CDR3 spans 12 residues. Trimming took off 7 bases at V and 2 bases at J, with 8 bases between the two ends. CDR3 nucleotide sequence: TGTGCCATCACCGGACATAACACTGAAGCTTTCTTT. Its protein product is CAITGHNTEAFF.

V and J are TRBV2 and TRBJ2-2; 11 bases match TRBD2. V dropped 8 bases and J dropped 4; count of bases not matched to a gene: 6. Germline lookup yields CDR1 SNHLY and CDR2 FYNNEI. The CDR3 sequence is 15 residues long. CDR3 bases: TGTGCCAGCGATAGGACTAGCGGGTCCACCGGGGAGCTGTTTTTT. Protein: CASDRTSGSTGELFF.

In this sample, this clone turned up a few times. V usage is TRBV28 and J usage is TRBJ2-7, with D unclear. The CDR3 runs to 14 residues. From germline, CDR1 is MDHEN and CDR2 SYDVKM. V lost 3 bases to trimming and J lost 0 bases, with 9 bases between them. The CDR3 DNA is TGTGCCAGCAGTTTCCAAGTGGGCTCCTACGAGCAGTACTTC. Translating gives CASSFQVGSYEQYF.

In DNA form, the CDR3 reads TGTGCCAGCAGCTTGTCCGGGCAACAGCCCCAGCATTTT. Protein: CASSLSGQQPQHF. The V gene is TRBV7-9, the J gene TRBJ1-5; D gene unclear. The CDR3 spans 13 residues. Germline-derived CDR1 and CDR2 are SEHNR and FQNEAQ (reference sequence). V was cut by 3 bases and J by 7 bases, with 10 bases left in between.